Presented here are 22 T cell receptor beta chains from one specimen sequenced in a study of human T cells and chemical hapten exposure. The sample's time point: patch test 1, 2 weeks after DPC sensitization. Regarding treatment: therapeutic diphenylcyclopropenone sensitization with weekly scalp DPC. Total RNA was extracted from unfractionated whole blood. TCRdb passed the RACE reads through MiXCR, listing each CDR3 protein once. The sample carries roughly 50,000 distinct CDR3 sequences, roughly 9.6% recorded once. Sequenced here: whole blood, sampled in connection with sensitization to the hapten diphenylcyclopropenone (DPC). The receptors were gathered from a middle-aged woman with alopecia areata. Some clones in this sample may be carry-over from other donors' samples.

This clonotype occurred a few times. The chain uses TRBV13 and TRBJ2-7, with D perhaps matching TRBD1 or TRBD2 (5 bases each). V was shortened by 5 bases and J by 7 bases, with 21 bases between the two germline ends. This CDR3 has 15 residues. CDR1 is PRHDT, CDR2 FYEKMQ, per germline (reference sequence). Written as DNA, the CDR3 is TGTGCCAGCAGCCCAACCGGGACCGAGGTGGGGGAGCAGTACTTC. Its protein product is CASSPTGTEVGEQYF.

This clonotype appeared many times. The CDR3 is CASSFNWGNTEAFF. CDR3 DNA sequence: TGTGCCAGCAGTTTTAATTGGGGGAACACTGAAGCTTTCTTT. This chain joins TRBV27 and TRBJ1-1; D gene unclear. Germline V CDR1 and CDR2: MNHEY, SMNVEV (reference sequence). The CDR3 is made up of 14 amino acids. Trimming stripped 3 bases from V and 1 base from J, with 9 bases between.

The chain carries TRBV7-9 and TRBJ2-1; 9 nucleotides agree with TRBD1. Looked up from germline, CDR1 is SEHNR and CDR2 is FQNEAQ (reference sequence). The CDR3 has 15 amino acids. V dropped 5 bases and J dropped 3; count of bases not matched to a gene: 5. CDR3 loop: CASSAGQGFYNEQFF. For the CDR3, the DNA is TGTGCCAGCAGCGCAGGACAGGGGTTCTACAATGAGCAGTTCTTC.

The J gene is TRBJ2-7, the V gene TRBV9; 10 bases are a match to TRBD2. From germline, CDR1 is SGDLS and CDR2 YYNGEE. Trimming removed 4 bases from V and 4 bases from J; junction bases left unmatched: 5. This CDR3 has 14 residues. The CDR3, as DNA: TGTGCCAGCAGCCCCGGGACTAGCGTTTACGAGCAGTACTTC. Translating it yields CASSPGTSVYEQYF.

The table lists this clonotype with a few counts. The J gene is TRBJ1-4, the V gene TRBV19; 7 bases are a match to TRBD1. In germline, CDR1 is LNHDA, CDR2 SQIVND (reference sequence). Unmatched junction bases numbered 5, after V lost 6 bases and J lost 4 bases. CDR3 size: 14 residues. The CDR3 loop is CASRRDSLNEKLFF. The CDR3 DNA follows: TGTGCCAGTAGGCGGGACAGTCTTAATGAAAAACTGTTTTTT.

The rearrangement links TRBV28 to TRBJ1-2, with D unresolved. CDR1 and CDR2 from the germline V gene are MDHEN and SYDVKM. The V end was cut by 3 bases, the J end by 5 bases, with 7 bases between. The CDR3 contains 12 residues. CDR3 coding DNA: TGTGCCAGCAGTTTTAAAGATTATGGCTACACCTTC. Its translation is CASSFKDYGYTF.

The CDR3 here is CASSQFGGSPYEQYF. The CDR3 nucleotides read TGTGCCAGCAGCCAATTTGGGGGCTCCCCCTACGAGCAGTACTTC. V and J are TRBV11-2 and TRBJ2-7; TRBD1 is a possible D gene (6 bases). The germline V gene has CDR1 SGHAT and CDR2 FQNNGV. This CDR3 has 15 amino acids. The ends were cut back, 5 bases at V and 2 bases at J, with 16 bases in the middle.

CDR3 region: CASRGTGYGELFF. The CDR3 DNA reads as TGTGCCAGCAGGGGGACAGGGTACGGGGAGCTGTTTTTT. The V gene is TRBV27, the J gene TRBJ2-2; TRBD1 matches at 9 bases. This CDR3 has 13 amino acids. The germline gives CDR1 MNHEY, CDR2 SMNVEV (reference sequence). With 6 bases clipped from V and 7 bases from J, the junction kept 3 bases outside the gene matches.

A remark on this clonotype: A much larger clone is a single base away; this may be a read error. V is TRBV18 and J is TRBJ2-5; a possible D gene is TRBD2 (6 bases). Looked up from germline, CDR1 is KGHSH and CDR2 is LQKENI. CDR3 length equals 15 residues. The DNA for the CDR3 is TGTACCAGCTCACGTCGCCGGGAGCTTCAAGAGACCCAGTACTTC. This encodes CTSSRRRELQETQYF.

CDR3: CSARDLAHPTDTQYF. CDR3 bases: TGCAGTGCTAGAGATTTGGCTCACCCCACAGATACGCAGTATTTT. The V and J genes are TRBV20-1 and TRBJ2-3; no clear D gene. Germline V gene data show CDR1 as DFQATT and CDR2 as SNEGSKA (reference sequence). CDR3 length: 15 residues. Trimming removed 0 bases from V and 2 bases from J, with 12 bases in between.

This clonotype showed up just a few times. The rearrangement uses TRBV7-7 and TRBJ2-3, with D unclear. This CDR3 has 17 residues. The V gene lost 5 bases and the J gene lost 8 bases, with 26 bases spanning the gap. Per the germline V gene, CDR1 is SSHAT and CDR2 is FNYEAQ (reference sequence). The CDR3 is CASSPLPGFQSLGTQYF. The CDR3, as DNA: TGTGCCAGCAGCCCCCTCCCAGGATTTCAATCTCTCGGTACGCAGTATTTT.

DNA for the CDR3: TGTGCCAGCAGCACCCGGGACAGCTGGACTAGCGGAAATGAGCAGTTCTTC. Amino acids: CASSTRDSWTSGNEQFF. V gene TRBV11-3 combines with J gene TRBJ2-1; 10 bases align to TRBD2. This CDR3 region has 17 residues. Trimming removed 5 bases from V and 7 bases from J; junction bases left unmatched: 14. Germline CDR1 and CDR2: SGHNT and YENEEA.

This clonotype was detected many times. CDR3 region: CASSQKDGTYEQYF. The CDR3 DNA sequence: TGTGCCAGCAGCCAAAAGGACGGGACCTACGAGCAGTACTTC. This chain uses TRBV5-4 with TRBJ2-7; D is possibly TRBD2 (5 bases). The V end was cut by 4 bases, the J end by 2 bases, with 13 bases between. CDR3 length: 14 amino acids. Looked up from germline, CDR1 is SGHNT and CDR2 is YYREEE (reference sequence).

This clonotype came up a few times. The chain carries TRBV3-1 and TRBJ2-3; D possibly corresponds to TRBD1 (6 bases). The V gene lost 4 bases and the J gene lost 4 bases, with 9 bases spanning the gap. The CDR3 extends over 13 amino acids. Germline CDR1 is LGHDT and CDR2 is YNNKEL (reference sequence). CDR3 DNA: TGTGCCAGCAGCCCCAGGGGAGCAGATACGCAGTATTTT. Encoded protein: CASSPRGADTQYF.

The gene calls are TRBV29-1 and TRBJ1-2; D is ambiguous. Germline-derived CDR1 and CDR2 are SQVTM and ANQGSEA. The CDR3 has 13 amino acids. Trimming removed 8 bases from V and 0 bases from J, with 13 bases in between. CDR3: CSTFQTTNYGYTF. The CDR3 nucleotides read TGCAGCACCTTTCAAACCACTAACTATGGCTACACCTTC.

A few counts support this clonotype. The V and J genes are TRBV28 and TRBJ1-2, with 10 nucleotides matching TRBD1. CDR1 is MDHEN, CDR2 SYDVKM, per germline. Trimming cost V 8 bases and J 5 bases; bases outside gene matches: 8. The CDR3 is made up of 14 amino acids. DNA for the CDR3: TGTGCCAGCGGACGACAGGGGGCTGATTATGGCTACACCTTC. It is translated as CASGRQGADYGYTF.

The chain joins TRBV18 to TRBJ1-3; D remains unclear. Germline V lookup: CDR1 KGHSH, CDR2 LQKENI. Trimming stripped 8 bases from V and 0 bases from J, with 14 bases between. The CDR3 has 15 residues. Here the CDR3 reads CASPQAESSGNTIYF. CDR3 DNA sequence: TGTGCCAGCCCTCAGGCCGAGAGCTCTGGAAACACCATATATTTT.

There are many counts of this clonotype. The CDR3 bases are TGCAGTGCGGCGGGACAGGGGCCCCGGAATACGCAGTATTTT. Its protein is CSAAGQGPRNTQYF. The V call is TRBV20-1, the J call TRBJ2-3, with 10 bases fitting TRBD1. This CDR3 comprises 14 residues. V shed 6 bases and J 7 bases; nucleotides not matched to a gene: 10. CDR1 is DFQATT, CDR2 SNEGSKA, per germline (reference sequence).

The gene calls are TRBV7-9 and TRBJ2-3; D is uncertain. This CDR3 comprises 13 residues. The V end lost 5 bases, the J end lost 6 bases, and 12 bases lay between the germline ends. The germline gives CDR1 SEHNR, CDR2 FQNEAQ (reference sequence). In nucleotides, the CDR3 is TGTGCCAGCAGCCCCCCGACGACGGATACGCAGTATTTT. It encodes CASSPPTTDTQYF.

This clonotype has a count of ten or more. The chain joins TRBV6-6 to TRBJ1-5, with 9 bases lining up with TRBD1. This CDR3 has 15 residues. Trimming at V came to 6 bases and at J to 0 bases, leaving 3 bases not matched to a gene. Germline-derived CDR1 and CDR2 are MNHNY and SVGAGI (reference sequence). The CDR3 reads CASRKQGASNQPQHF. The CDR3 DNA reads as TGTGCCAGCAGAAAACAGGGGGCTAGCAATCAGCCCCAGCATTTT.

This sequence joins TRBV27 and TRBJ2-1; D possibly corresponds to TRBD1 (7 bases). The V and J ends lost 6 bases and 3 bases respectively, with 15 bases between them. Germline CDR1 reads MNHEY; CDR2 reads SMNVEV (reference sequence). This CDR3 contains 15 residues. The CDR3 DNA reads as TGTGCCAGCAGCCGGGGGACAGTTATCTACAATGAGCAGTTCTTC. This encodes CASSRGTVIYNEQFF.

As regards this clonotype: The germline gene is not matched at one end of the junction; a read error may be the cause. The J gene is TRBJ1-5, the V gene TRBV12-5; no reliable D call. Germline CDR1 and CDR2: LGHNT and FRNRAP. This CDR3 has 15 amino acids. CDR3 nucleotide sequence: TGTGTTAGTGGTTGGTCGCTTTCTGGCGGTCAGCCCCAGCATTTT. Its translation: CVSGWSLSGGQPQHF.